The source of this T cell receptor (beta chain) is a study of blood T cell repertoires in COVID-19. As for the study in general: Nucleic acid was either cDNA or gDNA, and it came from T cells, B-cell-depleted T cells, or PBMCs.

Produced via immunoSEQ multiplex PCR; TCRdb's table is partial and in-frame only. The table has around 300,000 clones, 87% seen once. Participants had their cohort set by participant-reported clinical history. The CDR3 length is 13 residues. CDR1 is LGHNA, CDR2 YSLEER, per germline. Trimming took 4 bases from V and 11 from J; bases not matched to a gene: 6. What was sequenced was PBMCs or T cells enriched from blood (not recorded which). The chain uses TRBV4-3 and TRBJ2-4; 9 bases are a match to TRBD1. The receptor's source is a woman aged 40 to 50 who had recovered from COVID-19. The CDR3 loop is CASSRRTGEVQYF. For the CDR3, the DNA is TGCGCCAGCAGCCGCAGGACAGGGGAAGTTCAGTACTTC.